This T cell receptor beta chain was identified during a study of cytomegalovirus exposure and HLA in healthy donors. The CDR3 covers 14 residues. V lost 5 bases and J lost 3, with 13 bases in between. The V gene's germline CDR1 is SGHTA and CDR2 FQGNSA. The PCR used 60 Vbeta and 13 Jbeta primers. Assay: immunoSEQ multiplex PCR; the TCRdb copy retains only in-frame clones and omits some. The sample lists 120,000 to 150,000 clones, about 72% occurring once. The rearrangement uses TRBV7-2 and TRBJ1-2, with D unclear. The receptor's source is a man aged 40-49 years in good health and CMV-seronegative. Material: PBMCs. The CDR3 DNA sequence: TGTGCCAGCAGCCCTACGGGATCCTACTATGGCTACACCTTC. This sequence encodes CASSPTGSYYGYTF. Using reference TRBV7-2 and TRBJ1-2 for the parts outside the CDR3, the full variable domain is GAGVSQSPSNKVTEKGKDVELRCDPISGHTALYWYRQSLGQGLEFLIYFQGNSAPDKSGLPSDRFSAERTGGSVSTLTIQRTQQEDSAVYLCASSPTGSYYGYTFGSGTRLTVV.